These T cell receptor beta chains were read from a single sample in a study of CD8+CD57+ T cells in acquired aplastic anemia. In TCRdb, the reads were re-called with MiXCR into one record per CDR3 protein. The sample includes over 150,000 distinct CDR3 sequences, about 48% seen only once; the top ten take 0.85% to 1.3%. The sequenced sample consisted of sorted CD4+, CD8+, or CD8+CD57+ T cells (not recorded which) from PBMCs. The source is a human donor in good health. CDR3s leave out the opening cysteine and the closing phenylalanine or tryptophan. The D gene is left open where the match is weak.

j_call	v_call	d_call	cdr3_aa
TRBJ1-2	TRBV19	NA	ASSRDMGLIRYA
TRBJ2-3	TRBV6-1	NA	ASSEVSTDTQY
TRBJ1-3	TRBV19	NA	ASTVSGNTIY
TRBJ2-7	TRBV15	NA	ATSRDRVDEQY
TRBJ2-3	TRBV2	TRBD2	ASKGTSGKADTQY
TRBJ1-2	TRBV6-1	NA	ASSRDSTPAGYYGYT
TRBJ1-5	TRBV15	NA	ATSRGAVNSNQPQH
TRBJ2-5	TRBV7-7	NA	ASSLARSETQY
TRBJ2-1	TRBV9	NA	ASSPSTGGVGNEQF
TRBJ1-2	TRBV7-2	NA	ASSLAMGLDGYT
TRBJ1-4	TRBV14	NA	ASSPVGATNEKLF
TRBJ2-3	TRBV7-2	NA	ASSPTVWDTQY
TRBJ2-3	TRBV20-1	TRBD1	SGSGGADTQY
TRBJ1-1	TRBV19	NA	ASSLRGSFSSEAF
TRBJ2-5	TRBV20-1	NA	SATWTDAETQY
TRBJ1-5	TRBV6-5	NA	ASSYSNSNQPQH
TRBJ2-2	TRBV25-1	NA	ASSELATTGELF
TRBJ2-1	TRBV6-5	NA	ASKGREQGEQF
TRBJ2-1	TRBV29-1	NA	SVDSGYYNEQF
TRBJ1-2	TRBV11-2	NA	ASSLEGAAHYGYT
TRBJ2-3	TRBV5-1	NA	ASSLGLGGARTDTQY
TRBJ1-5	TRBV9	TRBD1	ASSVDGGWTGRDQPQH
TRBJ2-7	TRBV20-1	NA	SASGSGYEQY
TRBJ2-7	TRBV20-1	TRBD2	SARGPSGGDEQY
TRBJ2-7	TRBV30	TRBD2	AWRATSGNGEQY
TRBJ1-2	TRBV10-3	TRBD1	AISVGTGSNYGYT
TRBJ2-7	TRBV12-3/TRBV12-4	NA	ASSLVIGEQY
TRBJ1-3	TRBV18	NA	ASSTGQIASSGNTIY
TRBJ1-6	TRBV19	TRBD1	ACRQGHSPLH
TRBJ2-2	TRBV24-1	TRBD2	ATSDLGTSGGTGELF
TRBJ2-5	TRBV7-9	NA	ASSSPGRLQETQY
TRBJ1-2	TRBV7-9	NA	ASSFVNYGYT
TRBJ2-7	TRBV6-2/TRBV6-3	TRBD2	ASRLLAGGQDEQY
TRBJ2-2	TRBV10-3	NA	AISALANTGELF
TRBJ1-1	TRBV6-1	TRBD1	ASSGRDRGLWPF
TRBJ2-6	TRBV7-2	NA	ASSLGNVLT
TRBJ1-3	TRBV6-1	NA	ASNTGSGNTIY
TRBJ2-3	TRBV7-2	NA	ASSLGGGGRADTQY
TRBJ2-2	TRBV20-1	TRBD2	SAAGTSGSTGELF
TRBJ2-3	TRBV27	NA	ASSLGVRTDTQY
TRBJ1-5	TRBV19	NA	ASSIEGYNQPQH
TRBJ2-7	TRBV10-3	NA	AISEGSPGHEQY
TRBJ2-7	TRBV2	NA	ASSPSGYEQY
TRBJ2-1	TRBV19	NA	ASSIEGGVIHEQF
TRBJ1-1	TRBV5-1	NA	ASRSGLEDSEAF
TRBJ2-1	TRBV3-1	NA	ASSQELHEQF
TRBJ1-2	TRBV20-1	NA	SASPHT
TRBJ2-5	TRBV4-2	TRBD1	ASSPGQGAEETQY
TRBJ2-3	TRBV29-1	NA	SVDNGDFTDTQY
TRBJ1-5	TRBV2	TRBD1	ASTLGDRGNQPQH
TRBJ1-1	TRBV10-3	NA	AITRGGPVAEAF
TRBJ1-2	TRBV19	NA	ASSIELGYGYT
TRBJ1-1	TRBV29-1	NA	SAIDSTEAF